A single sample gave rise to the 17 T cell receptor beta chains below, sequenced in a study of T-cell memory formation after mild COVID-19. TCRdb used MiXCR to reprocess the 5' RACE reads, holding one entry per CDR3 protein. Counted here are 350,000 or so distinct CDR3 sequences, roughly 13% occurring once; the ten biggest clones make up roughly 23%. Sequencing used PBMCs or a T cell subset sorted from them (not recorded which). The receptors here all came from a man younger than 35 who had mild COVID-19 (a few samples of this study predate the infection). Cell type and time point are not known.

At least ten counts were recorded for this clonotype. The chain employs TRBV18 and TRBJ2-2; 10 nucleotides line up with TRBD1. Germline CDR1 reads KGHSH; CDR2 reads LQKENI. The ends lost 6 bases at V and 4 bases at J; junction bases unmatched: 5. The CDR3 is 15 residues long. In DNA, the CDR3 is TGTGCCAGCTCGGCGGGACAGGGGACCACCGGGGAGCTGTTTTTT. Translating it yields CASSAGQGTTGELFF.

The chain joins TRBV5-1 to TRBJ1-6, with a tentative D call TRBD1 (5 bases). CDR3 length equals 15 residues. The germline V gene has CDR1 SGHRS and CDR2 YFSETQ. Trimming pared 4 bases from V and 7 bases from J, leaving 15 bases between. The CDR3 sequence: CASSPMGLINSPLHF. CDR3 sequence (DNA): TGCGCCAGCAGCCCAATGGGACTGATCAATTCACCCCTCCACTTT.

Ten or more counts support this clonotype. The chain recombines TRBV29-1 with TRBJ2-5, with unresolved D. The CDR3 is 12 residues long. The ends were cut back, 3 bases at V and 3 bases at J, with 8 bases in the middle. CDR1 is SQVTM, CDR2 ANQGSEA, per germline. This CDR3 reads CSVDYSEETQYF. Here the CDR3 DNA reads TGCAGCGTTGATTATTCGGAAGAGACCCAGTACTTC. Complete variable domain (other parts from reference TRBV29-1 and TRBJ2-5): SAVISQKPSRDICQRGTSLTIQCQVDSQVTMMFWYRQQPGQSLTLIATANQGSEATYESGFVIDKFPISRPNLTFSTLTVSNMSPEDSSIYLCSVDYSEETQYFGPGTRLLVL.

This clonotype has just a few counts. The chain is built from TRBV5-1 and TRBJ2-1; the D is unclear. The length of the CDR3 is 17 residues. V shed 0 bases and J shed 4 bases, with 17 bases lying between them. Looked up from germline, CDR1 is SGHRS and CDR2 is YFSETQ. In DNA, the CDR3 is TGCGCCAGCAGCTTGGCCCAGAATTTGGGCATATACAATGAGCAGTTCTTC. Its translation: CASSLAQNLGIYNEQFF.

This clonotype was seen a few times. This chain connects TRBV15 to TRBJ2-3; TRBD2 aligns across 12 bases. V trimming: 1 base; J trimming: 4 bases; junction bases outside the gene matches: 9. Germline CDR1 is LNHNV and CDR2 is YYDKDF (reference sequence). CDR3 size: 18 residues. The chain's CDR3 is CATSRARLAGGPADTQYF. The CDR3 nucleotides are TGTGCCACCAGCAGAGCTAGGCTAGCGGGGGGGCCCGCAGATACGCAGTATTTT. Combining the CDR3 with reference TRBV15 and TRBJ2-3 gives the whole variable domain DAMVIQNPRYQVTQFGKPVTLSCSQTLNHNVMYWYQQKSSQAPKLLFHYYDKDFNNEADTPDNFQSRRPNTSFCFLDIRSPGLGDTAMYLCATSRARLAGGPADTQYFGPGTRLTVL.

This clonotype was picked up a small number of times. The rearrangement joins TRBV5-1 to TRBJ2-3; 8 bases match TRBD1. CDR3 size: 16 residues. Looked up from germline, CDR1 is SGHRS and CDR2 is YFSETQ. Losses at the gene ends were 1 base for V and 2 bases for J; bases not matched to a gene: 6. The CDR3 coding sequence is TGCGCCAGCAGCTTGCGCCGGGACAGGATCACAGATACGCAGTATTTT. Translation: CASSLRRDRITDTQYF.

This clonotype was counted only a few times. The chain couples TRBV7-9 to TRBJ2-2; D ambiguous. Looked up from germline, CDR1 is SEHNR and CDR2 is FQNEAQ (reference sequence). Trimming pared 5 bases from V and 3 bases from J, leaving 10 bases between. This CDR3 has 14 amino acids. CDR3 nucleotide sequence: TGTGCCAGCAGCCCCTATGGGGACACCGGGGAGCTGTTTTTT. Protein product: CASSPYGDTGELFF.

The V gene is TRBV21-1, the J gene TRBJ2-4; the table's D call of TRBD2 was not tested on the DNA. TRBV21-1 is annotated as a pseudogene. The CDR3 has 12 amino acids. CDR3 sequence (DNA): TGTGCCAGCAGCATCGAGGCGGGGATTCAGTACTTC. Its protein product is CASSIEAGIQYF.

This clonotype was detected ten times or more. The chain has TRBV4-1 and TRBJ1-2, with a possible D match to TRBD1 (5 bases). Germline V gene sequence: CDR1 MGHRA, CDR2 YSYEKL. The CDR3 runs 15 residues. Trimming removed 1 base from V and 7 bases from J, with 16 bases in between. As DNA, the CDR3 is TGCGCCAGCAGCCAAGTCATTCCGGGGGACGGTGGCTACACCTTC. The encoded protein is CASSQVIPGDGGYTF.

The CDR3 nucleotides are TGTGCCAGCTTCGAGGATGGTAATTCACCCCTCCACTTT. Protein sequence: CASFEDGNSPLHF. The chain joins TRBV2 to TRBJ1-6; the D is unclear. CDR1 and CDR2 (germline): SNHLY, FYNNEI. Trimming shortened V by 8 bases and J by 6 bases, and 11 bases separated the two germline ends. CDR3 length: 13 amino acids. Full variable domain (rest looked up from reference TRBV2 and TRBJ1-6): EPEVTQTPSHQVTQMGQEVILRCVPISNHLYFYWYRQILGQKVEFLVSFYNNEISEKSEIFDDQFSVERPDGSNFTLKIRSTKLEDSAMYFCASFEDGNSPLHFGNGTRLTVT.

V usage is TRBV3-1 and J usage is TRBJ2-7, with D hard to call. V lost 1 base and J lost 2, with 3 bases in between. Germline V gene sequence: CDR1 LGHDT, CDR2 YNNKEL (reference sequence). This CDR3 comprises 12 residues. The chain's CDR3 is CASSQGPYEQYV. CDR3 DNA sequence: TGTGCCAGCAGCCAAGGGCCCTACGAGCAGTACGTC.

The CDR3 coding sequence is TGTGCCAGCAGTTACAACGGGGGCCTCTCCTACGAGCAGTACTTC. This encodes CASSYNGGLSYEQYF. The rearrangement links TRBV6-5 to TRBJ2-7; D assignment may be TRBD1 or TRBD2 (6 bases each). This CDR3 is built from 15 residues. Trimming pared 2 bases from V and 0 bases from J, leaving 11 bases between. Germline V gives CDR1 MNHEY, CDR2 SVGAGI.

This clonotype was seen only a few times. The chain couples TRBV5-1 to TRBJ1-2; D gene uncertain. V lost 5 bases and J lost 8, with 19 bases in between. CDR1 and CDR2 (germline): SGHRS, YFSETQ. The length of the CDR3 is 14 residues. CDR3 region: CASSFGSSNPGYTF. The CDR3 bases are TGCGCCAGCAGTTTCGGGTCCTCTAACCCAGGCTACACCTTC.

The V and J genes are TRBV10-3 and TRBJ2-2; D perhaps matches TRBD1 (6 bases). The CDR3 extends over 16 amino acids. The ends were cut back, 6 bases at V and 7 bases at J, with 21 bases in the middle. CDR1 and CDR2 from the germline V gene are ENHRY and SYGVKD. The chain's CDR3 is CAISPGQSEGSGELFF. CDR3 DNA sequence: TGTGCCATCAGCCCCGGACAGTCTGAAGGGAGCGGGGAGCTGTTTTTT.

In this sample, this clonotype turned up a few times. V gene TRBV7-3 combines with J gene TRBJ2-1; 12 bases line up with TRBD2. The CDR3 spans 15 residues. After removal of 4 bases from V and 10 bases from J, the junction contained 8 bases not matched to a gene. CDR1 is SGHTA, CDR2 FQGTGA, per germline. CDR3 amino acids: CASSSSGGAWLEQFF. CDR3 in DNA: TGTGCCAGCAGCTCTAGCGGGGGGGCATGGTTGGAGCAGTTCTTC.

This clonotype has a single count. The rearrangement joins TRBV18 to TRBJ2-3; D is undetermined. The CDR3 runs to 13 residues. Germline V lookup: CDR1 KGHSH, CDR2 LQKENI. V shed 2 bases and J shed 4 bases, with 7 bases lying between them. CDR3 sequence reads: CASSPGEADTQYF. CDR3 DNA sequence: TGTGCCAGCTCACCAGGAGAGGCAGATACGCAGTATTTT.

Only a few counts were recorded for this clonotype. The chain joins TRBV7-9 to TRBJ1-4, with 7 bases identical to TRBD1. Germline lookup yields CDR1 SEHNR and CDR2 FQNEAQ (reference sequence). V lost 6 bases and J lost 4; bases outside the gene matches: 2. The CDR3 runs to 13 residues. CDR3 bases: TGTGCCAGCAGAGGACAGGTTAATGAAAAACTGTTTTTT. It codes for CASRGQVNEKLFF.